These 14 T cell receptor beta chains originate from one sample sequenced in a study of T-cell reconstitution after alpha-beta-depleted transplantation in children. Molecular barcoding with unique molecular identifiers was used for the TCRbeta library. Via MiXCR, TCRdb re-called the PCR reads, giving one row per CDR3 protein. The sample yields fewer than 350,000 distinct CDR3 sequences, approximately 10% seen once. Source: peripheral blood, taken 180 days after TCRalphabeta/CD19-depleted stem cell transplant. The receptors shown here come from a male patient between 2 and 10 years old who had a stem cell transplant for chronic granulomatous disease, so the T cells may come from the graft donor.

The chain links TRBV3-1 to TRBJ2-2; D remains ambiguous. Trimming stripped 6 bases from V and 5 bases from J, with 4 bases between. The CDR3 spans 11 residues. Germline assignment: CDR1 LGHDT and CDR2 YNNKEL (reference sequence). The CDR3, as DNA: TGTGCCAGCAGACAGACCGGGGAGCTGTTTTTT. Amino acids: CASRQTGELFF.

Ten or more counts support this clonotype. The V gene is TRBV10-3, the J gene TRBJ1-1, with D maybe TRBD1 (6 bases). Trimming removed 5 bases at V and 6 bases at J, with 7 bases between. Looked up from germline, CDR1 is ENHRY and CDR2 is SYGVKD. CDR3 length: 11 residues. DNA for the CDR3: TGTGCCATCAGTAGGGGGTCTGAAGCTTTCTTT. Amino acid sequence: CAISRGSEAFF.

This clonotype was counted many times. The genes are TRBV12-3 or TRBV12-4 and TRBJ2-1; D is ambiguous. CDR3 length: 14 residues. Trimming removed 4 bases from V and 5 bases from J, with 12 bases in between. The CDR3 DNA reads as TGTGCCAGCAGTTCGAATGGCGGTAACAATGAGCAGTTCTTC. Residues: CASSSNGGNNEQFF.

This clonotype appeared many times. The V gene is TRBV5-1, the J gene TRBJ2-1, with 10 positions matching TRBD1. Germline-derived CDR1 and CDR2 are SGHRS and YFSETQ. V lost 2 bases to trimming and J lost 6 bases; unmatched junction nucleotides: 8. There are 16 residues in the CDR3. CDR3 in DNA: TGCGCCAGCAGCTTACACCCGGGACAGGGGATCAATGAGCAGTTCTTC. Translation: CASSLHPGQGINEQFF.

Of note for this clonotype: A much larger clone sits a single nucleotide away, making a read error possible. V is TRBV29-1 and J is TRBJ1-3, with D hard to call. The CDR3 is 13 residues long. Germline V gene data show CDR1 as SQVTM and CDR2 as ANQGSEA. Trimming stripped 3 bases from V and 1 base from J, with 7 bases between. CDR3 sequence: CSVDHLSGNTIYF. The CDR3 nucleotides read TGCAGCGTTGACCACCTATCTGGAAACACCATATATTTT.

This clonotype has ten or more counts. This sequence joins TRBV19 and TRBJ2-2, with D possibly being TRBD1 (5 bases). CDR1 LNHDA and CDR2 SQIVND come from the germline V gene (reference sequence). CDR3 size: 13 residues. The V end was cut by 4 bases, the J end by 6 bases, with 9 bases between. CDR3 nucleotides: TGTGCCAGTAGTAAGGCCAGGGCCGGGGAGCTGTTTTTT. Protein product: CASSKARAGELFF.

In this sample, this clonotype turned up a few times. This sequence joins TRBV29-1 and TRBJ2-2, with D possibly being TRBD1 (5 bases). The CDR3 has 17 amino acids. From germline, CDR1 is SQVTM and CDR2 ANQGSEA. The V end was cut by 5 bases, the J end by 2 bases, with 21 bases between. The CDR3 coding sequence is TGCAGCGTTCGGCAATTCAGGGATCCCCGAAACACCGGGGAGCTGTTTTTT. Amino acid sequence: CSVRQFRDPRNTGELFF.

The chain couples TRBV30 to TRBJ2-1; 9 positions agree with TRBD2. With V trimmed by 7 bases and J by 6 bases, 16 bases remained unmatched. Looked up from germline, CDR1 is GTSNPN and CDR2 is SVGIG (reference sequence). This CDR3 has 16 residues. CDR3 nucleotide sequence: TGTGCCTCTCCCCCGGCGGGAGGGCCTCTAGGCAATGAGCAGTTCTTC. Its translation: CASPPAGGPLGNEQFF.

This clonotype showed up many times. A read error may produce the germline difference seen at one junction end. V usage is TRBV7-3 and J usage is TRBJ1-1; 8 bases map to TRBD1. Germline loops: CDR1 SGHTA, CDR2 FQGTGA. The CDR3 length is 16 residues. The CDR3 DNA reads TGTGCCAGCAGCTTCACTTCAGGGGGCGTGAAAACTGAAGCTTTCTTT. Translated, it gives CASSFTSGGVKTEAFF.

In the case of this clonotype: Being one base from a much bigger clone, this may be a read error. The CDR3 DNA reads as TGCGCCCCGGGGAAGTGGCAGATGAACACTGAAGCTTTCTTT. Its protein product is CAPGKWQMNTEAFF. The V call is TRBV20-1, the J call TRBJ1-1; D call uncertain. Germline V gives CDR1 DFQATT, CDR2 SNEGSKA (reference sequence). The CDR3 is 14 residues long.

This clonotype has at least ten counts. CDR3: CASSETSGGAANTGELFF. Here the CDR3 DNA reads TGTGCCAGCAGCGAGACTAGCGGGGGGGCCGCGAACACCGGGGAGCTGTTTTTT. This chain joins TRBV7-3 and TRBJ2-2, with TRBD2 identical over 14 bases. This CDR3 contains 18 residues. The ends lost 5 bases at V and 0 bases at J; junction bases unmatched: 5. Per germline, CDR1 SGHTA and CDR2 FQGTGA.

The count of this clonotype is one. A clone one base away is much larger, so this may be a read error. The chain recombines TRBV10-3 with TRBJ1-4; TRBD1 matches at 7 bases. Per the germline V gene, CDR1 is ENHRY and CDR2 is SYGVKD. The CDR3 consists of 14 residues. This CDR3 is CATSVAGGNEKLFF. For the CDR3, the DNA is TGTGCCACCAGTGTCGCAGGGGGTAATGAAAAACTGTTTTTT.

This chain links TRBV28 with TRBJ2-7, with 10 bases fitting TRBD2. Unmatched junction bases numbered 4, after V lost 7 bases and J lost 7 bases. The V gene's germline CDR1 is MDHEN and CDR2 SYDVKM. The CDR3 is 12 residues long. The DNA of the CDR3 is TGTGCCAGCATGGTACTAGCGGGAGAGCAGTACTTC. Its translation: CASMVLAGEQYF.

The sample holds many counts of this clonotype. The rearrangement uses TRBV5-1 and TRBJ2-5; no clear D. Germline values: CDR1 SGHRS, CDR2 YFSETQ. The CDR3 runs to 14 residues. Deletions cut 2 bases from V and 1 base from J, with 9 bases between. The CDR3 spells CASSFGLFQETQYF. The DNA of the CDR3 is TGCGCCAGCAGCTTCGGGCTTTTCCAAGAGACCCAGTACTTC.